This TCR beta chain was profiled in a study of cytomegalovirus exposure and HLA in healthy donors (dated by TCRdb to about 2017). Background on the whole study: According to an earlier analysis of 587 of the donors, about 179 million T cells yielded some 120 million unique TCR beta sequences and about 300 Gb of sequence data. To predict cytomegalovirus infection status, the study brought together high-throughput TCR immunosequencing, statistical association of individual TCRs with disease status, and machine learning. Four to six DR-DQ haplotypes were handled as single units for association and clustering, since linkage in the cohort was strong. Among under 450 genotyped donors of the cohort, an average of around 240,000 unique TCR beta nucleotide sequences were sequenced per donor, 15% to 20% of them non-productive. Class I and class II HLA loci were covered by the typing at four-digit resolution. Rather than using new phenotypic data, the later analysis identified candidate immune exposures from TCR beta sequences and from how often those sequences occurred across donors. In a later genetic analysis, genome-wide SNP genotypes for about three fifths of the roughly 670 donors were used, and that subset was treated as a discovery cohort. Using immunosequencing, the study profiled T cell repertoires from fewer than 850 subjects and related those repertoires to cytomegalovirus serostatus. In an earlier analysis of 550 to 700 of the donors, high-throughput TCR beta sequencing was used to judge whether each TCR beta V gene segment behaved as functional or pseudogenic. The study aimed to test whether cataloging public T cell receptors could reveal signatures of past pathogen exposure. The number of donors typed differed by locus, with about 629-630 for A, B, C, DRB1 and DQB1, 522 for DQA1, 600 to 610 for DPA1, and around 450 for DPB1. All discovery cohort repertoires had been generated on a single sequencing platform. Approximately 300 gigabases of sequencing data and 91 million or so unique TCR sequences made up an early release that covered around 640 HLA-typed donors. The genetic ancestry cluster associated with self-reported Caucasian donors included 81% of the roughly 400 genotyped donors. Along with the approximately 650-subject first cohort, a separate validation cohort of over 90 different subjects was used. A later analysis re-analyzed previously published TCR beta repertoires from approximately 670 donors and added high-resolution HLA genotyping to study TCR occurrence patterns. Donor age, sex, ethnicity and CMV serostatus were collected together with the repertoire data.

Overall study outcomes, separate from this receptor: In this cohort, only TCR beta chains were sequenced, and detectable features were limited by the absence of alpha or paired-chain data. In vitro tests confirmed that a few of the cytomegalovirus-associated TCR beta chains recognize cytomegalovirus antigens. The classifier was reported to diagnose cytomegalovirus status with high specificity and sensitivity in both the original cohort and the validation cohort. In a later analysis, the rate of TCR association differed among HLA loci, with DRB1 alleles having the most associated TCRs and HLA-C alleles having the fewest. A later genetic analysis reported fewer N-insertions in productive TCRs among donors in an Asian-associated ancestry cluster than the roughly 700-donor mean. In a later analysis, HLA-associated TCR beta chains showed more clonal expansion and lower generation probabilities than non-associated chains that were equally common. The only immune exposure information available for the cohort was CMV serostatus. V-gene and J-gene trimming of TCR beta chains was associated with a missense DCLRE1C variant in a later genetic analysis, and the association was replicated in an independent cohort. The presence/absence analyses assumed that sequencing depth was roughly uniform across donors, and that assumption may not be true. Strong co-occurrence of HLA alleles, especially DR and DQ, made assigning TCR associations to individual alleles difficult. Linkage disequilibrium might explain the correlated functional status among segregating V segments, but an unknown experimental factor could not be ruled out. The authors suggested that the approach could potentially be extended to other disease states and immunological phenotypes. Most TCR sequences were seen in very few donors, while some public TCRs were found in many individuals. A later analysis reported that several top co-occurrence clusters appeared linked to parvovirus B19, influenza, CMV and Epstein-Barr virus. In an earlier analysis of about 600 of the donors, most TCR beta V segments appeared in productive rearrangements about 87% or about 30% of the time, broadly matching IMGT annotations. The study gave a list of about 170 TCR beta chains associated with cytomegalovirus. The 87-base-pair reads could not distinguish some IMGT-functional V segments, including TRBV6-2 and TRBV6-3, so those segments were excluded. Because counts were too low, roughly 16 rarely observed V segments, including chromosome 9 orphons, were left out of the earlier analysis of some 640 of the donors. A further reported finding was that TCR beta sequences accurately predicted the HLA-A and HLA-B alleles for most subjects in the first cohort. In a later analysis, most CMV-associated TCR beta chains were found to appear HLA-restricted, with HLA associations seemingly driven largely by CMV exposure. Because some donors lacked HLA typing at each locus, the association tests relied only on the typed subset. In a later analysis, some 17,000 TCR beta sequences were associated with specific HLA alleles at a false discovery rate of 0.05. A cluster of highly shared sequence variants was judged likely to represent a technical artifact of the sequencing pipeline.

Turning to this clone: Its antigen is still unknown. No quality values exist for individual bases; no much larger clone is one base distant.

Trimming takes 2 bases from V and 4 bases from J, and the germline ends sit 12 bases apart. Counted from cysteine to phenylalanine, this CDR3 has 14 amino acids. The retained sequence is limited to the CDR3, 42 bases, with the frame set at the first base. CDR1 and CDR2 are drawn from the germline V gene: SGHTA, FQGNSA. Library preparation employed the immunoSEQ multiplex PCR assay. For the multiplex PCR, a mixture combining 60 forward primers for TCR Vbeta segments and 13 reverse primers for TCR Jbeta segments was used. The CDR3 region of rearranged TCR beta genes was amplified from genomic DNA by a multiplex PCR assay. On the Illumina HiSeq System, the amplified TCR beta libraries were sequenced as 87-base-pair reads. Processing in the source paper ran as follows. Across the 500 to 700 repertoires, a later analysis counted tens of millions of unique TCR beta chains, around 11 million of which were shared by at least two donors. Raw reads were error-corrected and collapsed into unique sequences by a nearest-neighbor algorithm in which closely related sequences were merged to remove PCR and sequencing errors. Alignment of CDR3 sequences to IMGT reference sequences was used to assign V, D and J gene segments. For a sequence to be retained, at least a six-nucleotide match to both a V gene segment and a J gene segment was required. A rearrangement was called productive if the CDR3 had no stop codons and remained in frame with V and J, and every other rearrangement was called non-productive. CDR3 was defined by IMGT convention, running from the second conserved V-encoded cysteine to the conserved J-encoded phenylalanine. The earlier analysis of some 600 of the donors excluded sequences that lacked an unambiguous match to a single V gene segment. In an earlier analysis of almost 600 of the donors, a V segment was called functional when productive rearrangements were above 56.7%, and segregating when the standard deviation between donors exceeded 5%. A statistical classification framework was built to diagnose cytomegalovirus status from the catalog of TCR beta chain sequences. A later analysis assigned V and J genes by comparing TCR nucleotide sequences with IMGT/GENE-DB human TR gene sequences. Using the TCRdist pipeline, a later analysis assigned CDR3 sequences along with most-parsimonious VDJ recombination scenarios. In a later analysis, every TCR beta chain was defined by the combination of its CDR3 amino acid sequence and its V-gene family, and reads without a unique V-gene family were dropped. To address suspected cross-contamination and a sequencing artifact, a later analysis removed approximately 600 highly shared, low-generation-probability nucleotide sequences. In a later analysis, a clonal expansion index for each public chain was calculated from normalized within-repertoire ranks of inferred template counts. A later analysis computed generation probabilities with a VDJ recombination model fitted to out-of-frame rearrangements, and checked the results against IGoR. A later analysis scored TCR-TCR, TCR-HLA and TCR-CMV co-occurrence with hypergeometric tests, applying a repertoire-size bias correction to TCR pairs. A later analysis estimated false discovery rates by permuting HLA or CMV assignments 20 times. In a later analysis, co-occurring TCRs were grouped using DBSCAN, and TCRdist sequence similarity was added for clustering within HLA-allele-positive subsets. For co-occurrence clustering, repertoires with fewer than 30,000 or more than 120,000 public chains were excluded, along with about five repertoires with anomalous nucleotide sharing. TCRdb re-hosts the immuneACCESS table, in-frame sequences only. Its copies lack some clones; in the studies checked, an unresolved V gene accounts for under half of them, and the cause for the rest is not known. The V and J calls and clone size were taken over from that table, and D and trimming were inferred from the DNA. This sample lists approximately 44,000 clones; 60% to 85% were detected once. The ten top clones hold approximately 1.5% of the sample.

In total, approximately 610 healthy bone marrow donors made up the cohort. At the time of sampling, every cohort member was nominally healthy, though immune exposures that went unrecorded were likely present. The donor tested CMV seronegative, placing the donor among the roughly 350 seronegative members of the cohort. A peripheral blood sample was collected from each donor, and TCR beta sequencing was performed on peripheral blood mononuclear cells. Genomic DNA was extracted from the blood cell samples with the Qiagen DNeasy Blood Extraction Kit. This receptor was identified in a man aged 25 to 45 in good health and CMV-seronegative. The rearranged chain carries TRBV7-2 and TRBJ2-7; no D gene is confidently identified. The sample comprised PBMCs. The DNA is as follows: TGTGCCAGCAGCTTAACCGGGTCTTTATACGAGCAGTACTTC. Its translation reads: CASSLTGSLYEQYF.